Shown below are 8 T cell receptor beta chains from a single sample sequenced in a study of blood T cell repertoires in COVID-19 (TCRdb year 2020). Libraries were constructed by the immunoSEQ multiplex PCR assay. This is the immuneACCESS table as TCRdb keeps it, with only in-frame sequences that have V and J called. A part of the clones is gone; compared with another copy, unresolved V genes explain less than half, and the rest is unexplained. The sample table shows roughly 100,000 clones, and 88% are seen once. The ten largest clonotypes hold roughly 11% of the sample. The specimen sequenced was peripheral blood. The receptors derive from a man older than 75 with acute or convalescent COVID-19.

Only one count was recorded for this clone. The CDR3 reads CASSLRLADTDTQYF. The CDR3, as DNA: TGTGCCAGCAGTCTCAGACTAGCGGACACAGATACGCAGTATTTT. The rearrangement uses TRBV5-4 and TRBJ2-3, with 9 bases lining up with TRBD2. V trimming: 5 bases; J trimming: 2 bases; junction bases outside the gene matches: 6. CDR3 length: 15 amino acids. CDR1 SGHNT and CDR2 YYREEE come from the germline V gene (reference sequence). Based on the CDR3 plus reference TRBV5-4 and TRBJ2-3, the full variable domain is ETGVTQSPTHLIKTRGQQVTLRCSSQSGHNTVSWYQQALGQGPQFIFQYYREEENGRGNFPPRFSGLQFPNYSSELNVNALELDDSALYLCASSLRLADTDTQYFGPGTRLTVL.

The V call is TRBV5-1, the J call TRBJ1-1; D is ambiguous. Trimming pared 4 bases from V and 1 base from J, leaving 11 bases between. Germline CDR1 and CDR2: SGHRS and YFSETQ. CDR3 length: 14 residues. CDR3 sequence (DNA): TGCGCCAGCAGCCCGCTGCGGGGGAACACTGAAGCTTTCTTT. This translates into CASSPLRGNTEAFF.

The chain uses TRBV10-1 and TRBJ1-2; 8 nucleotides line up with TRBD1. Germline CDR1 and CDR2: WNHNN and SYGVQD (reference sequence). This CDR3 region has 13 residues. V was clipped by 4 bases and J by 4 bases; unmatched bases: 2. The CDR3 here is CASSGTGTYGYTF. For the CDR3, the DNA is TGCGCCAGCAGTGGGACAGGGACCTATGGCTACACCTTC.

The J gene is TRBJ2-7, the V gene TRBV5-1, with 10 positions matching TRBD1. Unmatched junction bases numbered 3, after V lost 0 bases and J lost 3 bases. Germline V gene data show CDR1 as SGHRS and CDR2 as YFSETQ. This CDR3 region has 15 residues. CDR3 sequence: CASSLAGTGDYEQYF. For the CDR3, the DNA is TGCGCCAGCAGCTTGGCGGGGACAGGGGACTACGAGCAGTACTTC.

The V call is TRBV18, the J call TRBJ2-5; 12 bases agree with TRBD2. The CDR3 sequence is 15 residues long. V gave up 3 bases and J gave up 5 bases; unmatched junction bases: 4. CDR1 is KGHSH, CDR2 LQKENI, per germline. The CDR3 is CASSPRTSGEETQYF. The CDR3 bases are TGTGCCAGCTCACCCCGGACTAGCGGGGAGGAGACCCAGTACTTC.

The chain uses TRBV9 and TRBJ1-1; D is unclear. CDR3 size: 16 residues. Trimming shortened V by 4 bases and J by 5 bases, and 21 bases separated the two germline ends. From germline, CDR1 is SGDLS and CDR2 YYNGEE. The CDR3, as DNA: TGTGCCAGCAGCCCCGGCAGGACCAGAGCGGGGACTGAAGCTTTCTTT. The encoded protein is CASSPGRTRAGTEAFF. The full variable domain, its missing parts supplied by reference TRBV9 and TRBJ1-1, is DSGVTQTPKHLITATGQRVTLRCSPRSGDLSVYWYQQSLDQGLQFLIQYYNGEERAKGNILERFSAQQFPDLHSELNLSSLELGDSALYFCASSPGRTRAGTEAFFGQGTRLTVV.

The rearrangement joins TRBV5-1 to TRBJ2-5; D might be TRBD2 (6 bases). The CDR3 has 13 amino acids. Per the germline V gene, CDR1 is SGHRS and CDR2 is YFSETQ. With 0 bases removed from V and 5 bases from J, the gap between germline ends came to 8 bases. The CDR3 sequence is CASSLGGGETQYF. The CDR3 nucleotides are TGCGCCAGCAGCTTGGGAGGAGGGGAGACCCAGTACTTC.

V gene TRBV9 combines with J gene TRBJ1-1; no definite D call. The CDR3 is 15 amino acids. Deletions cut 3 bases from V and 0 bases from J, with 12 bases between. Germline V lookup: CDR1 SGDLS, CDR2 YYNGEE. The CDR3 DNA reads as TGTGCCAGCAGCGAGCAAACCGCGGTGAACACTGAAGCTTTCTTT. It is translated as CASSEQTAVNTEAFF.